At least ten counts were recorded for the clone carrying this T cell receptor beta chain. These data belong to a study of read filtering for tumor transcriptome and immune sequencing. The germline gives CDR1 LGHDT, CDR2 YNNKEL (reference sequence). The CDR3 consists of 11 residues. V shed 1 base and J shed 7 bases, with 2 bases lying between them. Bone marrow was sampled from every patient at the time of active disease. The library was built from about 400 ng RNA with molecular barcoded adaptors for alpha/delta and beta/gamma chains. TCRdb fed the reads into MiXCR, producing one record per CDR3 protein. The sample has tens of thousands of distinct CDR3 sequences, about 12% seen once.

This TCR was sampled from a donor at least 40 years old with multiple myeloma. The sample taken for sequencing was a population of CD138-negative cells sorted from bone marrow. The rearrangement links TRBV3-1 to TRBJ1-3; D ambiguous. The CDR3 DNA reads TGTGCCAGCAGCCAAGTGAACACCATATATTTT. This gives the protein CASSQVNTIYF. The full variable domain, with the rest looked up from reference TRBV3-1 and TRBJ1-3, is DTAVSQTPKYLVTQMGNDKSIKCEQNLGHDTMYWYKQDSKKFLKIMFSYNNKELIINETVPNRFSPKSPDKAHLNLHINSLELGDSAVYFCASSQVNTIYFGEGSWLTVV.